Listed below are T cell receptor beta chains from one sample, sequenced in a study of T cell responses to AZD1222 COVID-19 vaccine. Clones were read by immunoSEQ multiplex PCR, and TCRdb kept only the in-frame ones, dropping some. In the table there are some 150,000 clones, 92% of which are singletons. Sequencing was performed on peripheral blood, taken on day 0 of MenACWY control vaccination. Receptors originate from an adult in good health. The CDR3 runs from the conserved cysteine through the conserved F or W. D genes are given only for firm matches.

16	TRBJ1-2	.	TRBV28	CASNPWRDGANYGYTF	TGTGCCAGCAACCCCTGGAGGGACGGAGCTAACTATGGCTACACCTTC
15	TRBJ1-4	.	TRBV5-8	CASSSRAGVGEKLFF	TGTGCCAGCAGTTCAAGAGCTGGGGTTGGAGAAAAACTGTTTTTT
18	TRBJ2-7	TRBD2	TRBV4-2	CASSQGLAGGLRTYEQYF	TGTGCCAGCAGCCAAGGACTAGCGGGAGGGCTCCGGACCTACGAGCAGTACTTC
11	TRBJ2-1	TRBD1	TRBV29-1	CSVARGNEQFF	TGCAGCGTTGCCAGGGGGAATGAGCAGTTCTTC
18	TRBJ2-7	.	TRBV11-2	CASSLVSVWGGLSYEQYF	TGTGCCAGCAGCTTAGTTAGTGTTTGGGGCGGCCTCTCCTACGAGCAGTACTTC
14	TRBJ2-2	.	TRBV6-5	CASSYGLGTGELFF	TGTGCCAGCAGTTACGGACTTGGGACCGGGGAGCTGTTTTTT
15	TRBJ1-6	.	TRBV19	CASSIGQGGNSPLHF	TGTGCCAGTAGTATTGGTCAAGGGGGTAATTCACCCCTCCACTTT
11	TRBJ2-7	.	TRBV11-2	CASIGGNEQYF	TGTGCCAGCATCGGAGGGAACGAGCAGTACTTC
14	TRBJ1-3	.	TRBV30	CAWSVGQAGNTIYF	TGTGCCTGGAGTGTAGGCCAGGCTGGAAACACCATATATTTT
15	TRBJ1-4	TRBD1	TRBV6-5	CASSPGTATNEKLFF	TGTGCCAGCAGCCCCGGGACAGCAACTAATGAAAAACTGTTTTTT
14	TRBJ2-2	.	TRBV24-1	CATSGTGEAGELFF	TGTGCCACCAGTGGAACGGGGGAGGCCGGGGAGCTGTTTTTT
14	TRBJ1-1	.	TRBV6-5	CASSQGPAGTEAFF	TGTGCCAGCAGCCAAGGGCCCGCTGGGACTGAAGCTTTCTTT
15	TRBJ2-7	TRBD1	TRBV28	CASGPAGTGPGEQYF	TGTGCCAGTGGGCCGGCCGGGACAGGGCCGGGCGAGCAGTACTTC
15	TRBJ1-1	.	TRBV9	CASSPGLLEATEAFF	TGTGCCAGCAGCCCCGGACTGCTTGAAGCCACTGAAGCTTTCTTT
15	TRBJ1-6	TRBD1	TRBV19	CASLDRSSYNSPLHF	TGTGCCAGTTTGGACAGGAGCTCCTATAATTCACCCCTCCACTTT
17	TRBJ2-7	TRBD1	TRBV28	CASSLRNRGSGPGEQYF	TGTGCCAGCAGTTTAAGAAACAGGGGAAGTGGCCCCGGCGAGCAGTACTTC